This entry concerns a single T cell receptor beta chain. Antigen unknown. Cells sorted by CD45RO/CCR7/CD25/CD127/CD95/CD27 comprised CD4+ naive, central memory, regulatory and stem cell-like memory cells. The data stem from a study of beta chain features in type 1 diabetes. Study outcomes and limitations: A moderate, significant TCRB CDR3 shortening appeared in type 1 diabetes across four CD4+ subsets. Relative to healthy donors, patients appeared to have naive, central memory and Treg TCRB repertoires that were more similar.

The sequenced template was cDNA made from the entire isolated RNA. The average read count of naive, central memory and regulatory T cell samples was about 3.57 million. TCRdb keeps only in-frame clones here, not all; method: immunoSEQ multiplex PCR. The table shows 300,000 to 450,000 clones, with approximately 12% occurring only once. The germline CDR1 and CDR2 sequences are SGHTA and FQGNSA. The CDR3 contains 11 residues. V lost 2 bases, J lost 10 bases, and 8 bases lay in between. Sequencing was carried out using naive CD4+ T cells from blood. The receptor comes from a woman aged 18-29 years with type 1 diabetes. The chain links TRBV7-2 to TRBJ1-1, with D uncertain. The CDR3 DNA follows: TGTGCCAGCAGCTTACGATCGGGAGCTTTCTTT. It translates to CASSLRSGAFF.